A selection of T cell receptor beta chains follows, all from one sample in a study of blood T cell repertoires in COVID-19. Repertoires were generated with immunoSEQ multiplex PCR, while TCRdb's copy carries only in-frame clones and drops some. Seen here are about 480,000 clones, 85% to 90% observed once, and the top ten hold 1.8%. Sequencing input: PBMCs or T cells enriched from blood (not recorded which). These TCRs come from a woman aged 40 to 50 who had recovered from COVID-19. Each CDR3 is given without its conserved first and last residue. A D gene is named only where the DNA matches it firmly. The listing skips clone size in some rows; elsewhere it reads once, few, many or a size class.

d_gene	v_gene	abundance	j_gene	CDR3aa
TRBD2	TRBV6-2/TRBV6-3	NA	TRBJ2-2	ASSERLAGATGELF
TRBD2	TRBV19	NA	TRBJ2-2	ASSSPSGRRTGELF
NA	TRBV3-1/TRBV3-2	NA	TRBJ2-7	ASAGLIQGNTDPEQY
NA	TRBV28	once	TRBJ2-7	ASSLPQGHYEQY
NA	TRBV27	NA	TRBJ1-2	ASSFIGSAVGYT
NA	TRBV19	NA	TRBJ2-7	ASSIAFGGLVNEQY
NA	TRBV15	NA	TRBJ1-4	ATTKPGGAGNEKLF
NA	TRBV3-1/TRBV3-2	NA	TRBJ1-3	ASSQGQAALY
NA	TRBV2	NA	TRBJ2-3	ASSARRNTDTQY
NA	TRBV7-9	once	TRBJ2-2	ASSLLVVYTGELF
NA	TRBV9	NA	TRBJ1-6	ASSVAVNNSPLH
TRBD2	TRBV4-1	once	TRBJ2-1	ASSQEERWGAGYNEQF
NA	TRBV9	NA	TRBJ2-3	ASSVFLAEGTDTQY
NA	TRBV11-3	NA	TRBJ2-1	ATQIRGANNEQF
TRBD2	TRBV18	NA	TRBJ2-7	ASSTSGGYEQY
NA	TRBV19	NA	TRBJ1-2	ASSQAETYGYT
TRBD2	TRBV5-4	NA	TRBJ2-5	ASSSLAGRQETQY
NA	TRBV19	NA	TRBJ1-1	ASSTQGLRPEAF
NA	TRBV12-3/TRBV12-4	NA	TRBJ2-1	ASSFRGYNEQF
NA	TRBV7-2	NA	TRBJ1-2	ASSLVTGVAIDGYT
TRBD1	TRBV30	NA	TRBJ1-2	AWSVDGDRGDYGYT
TRBD1	TRBV12-5	NA	TRBJ2-4	ASGLVLGQGPLIKY
TRBD1	TRBV5-8	NA	TRBJ1-5	ASSLMGQSNQPQH
TRBD1	TRBV6-5	once	TRBJ2-7	ASSPLGTGSYEQY
NA	TRBV25-1	NA	TRBJ1-1	ASSVRGVTEAF
NA	TRBV9	NA	TRBJ1-1	ASSRQSSPEAF
NA	TRBV3-1/TRBV3-2	once	TRBJ1-3	ASSQDFKEGVGNTIY
TRBD2	TRBV4-3	NA	TRBJ2-7	ASSQELALAGDLSYEQY
NA	TRBV5-1	NA	TRBJ2-4	ASSLGQILAKNIQY
TRBD1	TRBV11-3	NA	TRBJ1-2	ASSQLPGQGSGYT
TRBD1	TRBV12-5	NA	TRBJ2-1	ASGENRGLIYEQF
NA	TRBV6-2/TRBV6-3	NA	TRBJ2-5	ASSLIQETQY
TRBD2	TRBV19	NA	TRBJ2-7	ASSMGPSGTYEQY
NA	TRBV25-1	NA	TRBJ2-3	ASSDSGLWPQY
TRBD1	TRBV7-2	NA	TRBJ2-7	ASSLTGTDEQY
NA	TRBV7-9	NA	TRBJ1-2	ASSARMVSGANYGYT
TRBD2	TRBV30	NA	TRBJ2-1	AWSVGGRRYNEQF
NA	TRBV5-6	NA	TRBJ2-3	ASSFYRDTDTQY
NA	TRBV6-5	NA	TRBJ2-7	ASSSPGAYEQY
TRBD1	TRBV11-3	NA	TRBJ2-3	ASSGGTGVTRDTQY
TRBD1	TRBV29-1	NA	TRBJ1-2	SGMGQNYGYT
TRBD1	TRBV5-1	once	TRBJ1-1	ASSLRSTGMNTEAF
NA	TRBV5-1	NA	TRBJ1-2	ASSLDAGWGTNYGYT
NA	TRBV18	NA	TRBJ2-7	ASSPARGNYEQY
TRBD1	TRBV27	few	TRBJ1-1	ASSAGQGPGTEAF
NA	TRBV12-3/TRBV12-4	NA	TRBJ2-7	ASSFSLAYEQY
NA	TRBV10-3	NA	TRBJ1-2	AIRAGGTGGYT
TRBD1	TRBV27	NA	TRBJ1-5	ASSLQGAQQPQH
TRBD2	TRBV24-1	NA	TRBJ2-3	ATSDLHGRGTDTQY
TRBD1	TRBV6-5	NA	TRBJ2-3	ATTGVTDTQY
NA	TRBV4-3	NA	TRBJ1-5	ASSIGVFQPQH
TRBD1	TRBV28	NA	TRBJ1-2	ASSSGQDYGYT
NA	TRBV5-4	NA	TRBJ2-7	ASSLGGKALDEQY
NA	TRBV27	NA	TRBJ1-6	ASSLSRNSPLH
NA	TRBV6-5	NA	TRBJ2-7	ASSRETGDNEQY